This is a list of T cell receptor beta chains from one sample in a study of CD8+ T cells in alopecia areata. Clones were read by immunoSEQ multiplex PCR, and TCRdb kept only the in-frame ones, dropping some. The sample consists of about 150,000 clones, around half of them appearing once. The specimen comprised CD8+ T cells sorted from blood, sampled at week 0. The receptors were sampled from a human donor with alopecia areata. Each CDR3 is given with its conserved first and last residue. Each record gives: J gene, clone size, V gene, CDR3 protein. For some rows the clone size is stated as once, few or many, or as a class when expanded; others skip it.

TRBJ1-2 few TRBV29-1 CSVTGGDYGYTF
TRBJ2-4 - TRBV29-1 CSFRRESENIQYF
TRBJ1-2 - TRBV14 CASSQYSWTKGGYTF
TRBJ1-1 few TRBV29-1 CSVRVGPEAFF
TRBJ2-5 - TRBV30 CAWSVQSEETQYF
TRBJ1-6 many TRBV9 CASSAATGSPLHF
TRBJ1-1 few TRBV29-1 CSVGRRYEAFF
TRBJ2-1 - TRBV5-1 CASSLEEVKGDEQFF
TRBJ2-7 - TRBV2 CASTPGTVSYEQYF
TRBJ2-2 - TRBV30 CAGTGGTGELFF
TRBJ2-5 - TRBV27 CASSLSALGETQYF
TRBJ1-1 - TRBV15 CATSSRESTEAFF
TRBJ1-2 - TRBV30 CAWSVGADGYTF
TRBJ2-3 medium-sized TRBV6-5 CASSVQGGSTDTQYF
TRBJ1-1 - TRBV13 CASSAGQNTEAFF
TRBJ1-1 few TRBV29-1 CSVGVREEAFF
TRBJ2-7 - TRBV29-1 CSILTGVSYEQYF
TRBJ2-5 - TRBV29-1 CSVELLAGGLETQYF
TRBJ2-2 - TRBV14 CASSRRSEKYTGELFF
TRBJ2-5 once TRBV27 CASSPGTTNAETQYF
TRBJ2-3 - TRBV29-1 CSVAGEDFSTDTQYF
TRBJ1-1 - TRBV30 CAWMGTGGTEAFF
TRBJ1-5 - TRBV15 CATSGGPGGQPQHF
TRBJ1-5 - TRBV16 CASTPGPNQPQHF
TRBJ2-7 few TRBV4-3 CASSQYRREYEQYF
TRBJ1-2 - TRBV9 CASSVDQGWNGYTF
TRBJ2-3 - TRBV9 CASSVVSVADTQYF
TRBJ1-2 - TRBV29-1 CTTLGGGGYTF
TRBJ2-3 - TRBV5-6 CASSLAIGDSTDTQYF
TRBJ1-2 few TRBV4-3 CASSQDPGTGYGYTF
TRBJ2-5 once TRBV5-1 CASTLGGGETQYF
TRBJ1-2 - TRBV5-6 CASSSNVIQINYGYTF
TRBJ2-1 few TRBV27 CASSLAGARNEQFF
TRBJ1-2 - TRBV28 CASSLMDTRTGDGYTF
TRBJ2-3 few TRBV7-9 CASKTGGWDTQYF
TRBJ2-3 - TRBV6-5 CASRISDTQYF
TRBJ1-2 few TRBV29-1 CSAPQTNYGYTF
TRBJ2-7 - TRBV23-1 CASSPHYF
TRBJ1-1 - TRBV5-1 CASRWGSEAFF
TRBJ2-2 - TRBV30 CAWSEGGSGELFF
TRBJ2-1 - TRBV9 CASSVGSGSEQFF
TRBJ1-5 - TRBV4-3 CASSQDGSPLQPQHF
TRBJ1-1 - TRBV5-1 CASSLEFRTGNTEAFF
TRBJ2-7 few TRBV30 CAWSRGSGEQYF
TRBJ1-2 - TRBV29-1 CSVIGQGSRMSYGYTF
TRBJ2-7 - TRBV2 CASSVGASYEQYF
TRBJ1-1 few TRBV30 CAWSRTLNEAFF
TRBJ2-3 many TRBV4-3 CASSQDGAGGTDTQYF
TRBJ1-5 once TRBV6-1 CASSEWGGSNQPQHF
TRBJ2-5 - TRBV11-2 CASSTTGAQETQYF